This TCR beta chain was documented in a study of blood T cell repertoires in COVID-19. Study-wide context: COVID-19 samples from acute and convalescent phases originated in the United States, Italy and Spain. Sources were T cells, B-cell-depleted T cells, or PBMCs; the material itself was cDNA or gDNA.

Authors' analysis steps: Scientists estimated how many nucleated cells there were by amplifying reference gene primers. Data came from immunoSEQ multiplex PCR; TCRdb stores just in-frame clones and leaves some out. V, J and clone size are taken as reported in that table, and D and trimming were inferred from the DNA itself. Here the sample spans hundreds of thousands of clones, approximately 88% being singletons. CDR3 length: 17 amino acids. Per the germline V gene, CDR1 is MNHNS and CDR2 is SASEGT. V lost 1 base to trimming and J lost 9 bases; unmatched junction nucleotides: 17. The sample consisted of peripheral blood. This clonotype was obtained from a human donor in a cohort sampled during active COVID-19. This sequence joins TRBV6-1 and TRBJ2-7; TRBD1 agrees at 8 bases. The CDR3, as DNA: TGTGCCAGCAGTGAAGTACCGAGAGGACAGGGAGAAGTGCGGCAGTACTTC. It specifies CASSEVPRGQGEVRQYF.